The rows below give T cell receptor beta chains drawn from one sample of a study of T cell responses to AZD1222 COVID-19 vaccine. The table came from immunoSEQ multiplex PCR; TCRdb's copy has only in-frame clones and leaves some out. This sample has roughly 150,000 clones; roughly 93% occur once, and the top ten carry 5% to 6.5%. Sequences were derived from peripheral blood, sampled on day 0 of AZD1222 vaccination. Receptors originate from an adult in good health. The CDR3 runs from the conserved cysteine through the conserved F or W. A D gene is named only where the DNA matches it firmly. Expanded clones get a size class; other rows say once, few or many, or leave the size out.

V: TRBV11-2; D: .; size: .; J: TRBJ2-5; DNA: TGTGCCAGCAGCTTAGAAGGCGTTTCGCGGGGGACCCAGTACTTC; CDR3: CASSLEGVSRGTQYF
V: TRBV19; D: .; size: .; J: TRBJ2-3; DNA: TGTGCCAGTAGTATACGGCTCCGGGGAGATACGCAGTATTTT; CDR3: CASSIRLRGDTQYF
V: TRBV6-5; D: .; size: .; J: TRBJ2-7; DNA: TGTGCCAGCAGTCCCCTCGGGGGATCCTACGAGCAGTACTTC; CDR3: CASSPLGGSYEQYF
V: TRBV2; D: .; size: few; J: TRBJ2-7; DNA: TGTGCCAGCAAAGCGTATCCCTACGAGCAGTACTTC; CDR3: CASKAYPYEQYF
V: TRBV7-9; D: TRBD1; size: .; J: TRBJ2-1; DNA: TGTGCCAGCAGCTTAACGACAGGGAGCTCCTACAATGAGCAGTTCTTC; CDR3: CASSLTTGSSYNEQFF
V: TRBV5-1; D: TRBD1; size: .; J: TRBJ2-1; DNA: TGCGCCAGCAGCAAGTCCGGGACAGGGCCTAGCTCCTACAATGAGCAGTTCTTC; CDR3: CASSKSGTGPSSYNEQFF
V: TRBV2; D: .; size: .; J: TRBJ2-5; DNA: TGTGCGGGGAGACGGGGTAGGAACCAAGAGACCCAGTACTTC; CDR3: CAGRRGRNQETQYF
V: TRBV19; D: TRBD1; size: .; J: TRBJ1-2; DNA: TGTGCCAGTAGTCTTCCGAGACAGGGACGCGGGTATGGCTACACCTTC; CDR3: CASSLPRQGRGYGYTF
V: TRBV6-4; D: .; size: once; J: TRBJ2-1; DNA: TGTGCCAGCAGTGACGAATATGCGGAAGGTGAGCAGTTCTTC; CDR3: CASSDEYAEGEQFF
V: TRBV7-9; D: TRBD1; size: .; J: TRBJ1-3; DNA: TGTGCCAGCAGCTTAGCGCTGGACAGGGCGTCTGGAAACACCATATATTTT; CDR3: CASSLALDRASGNTIYF
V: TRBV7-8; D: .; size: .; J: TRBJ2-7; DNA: TGTGCCAGCAGCTCCTCCGGGACGTCTTTCTCCTACGAGCAGTACTTC; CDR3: CASSSSGTSFSYEQYF
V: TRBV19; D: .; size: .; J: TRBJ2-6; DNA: TGTGCCAGTACCAGGGGCTACCGGCGGGCTGGGGCCAACGTCCTGACTTTC; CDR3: CASTRGYRRAGANVLTF
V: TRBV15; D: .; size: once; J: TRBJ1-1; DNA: TGTGCCACCAGCCCAGGACAGATGAACACTGAAGCTTTCTTT; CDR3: CATSPGQMNTEAFF
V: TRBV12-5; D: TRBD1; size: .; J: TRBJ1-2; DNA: TGTGCTAGTGGCCGAATCCAGGGGGCCCCGGAGTATGGCTACACCTTC; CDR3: CASGRIQGAPEYGYTF
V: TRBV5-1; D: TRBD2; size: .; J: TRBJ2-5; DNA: TGCGCCAGCAGCTCTAGCGGGAGTTCGGAGACCCAGTACTTC; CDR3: CASSSSGSSETQYF
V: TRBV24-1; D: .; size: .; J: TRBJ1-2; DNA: TGTGCCACCAGTGATTTCTCAGGGTACGAAGGCTACACCTTC; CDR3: CATSDFSGYEGYTF
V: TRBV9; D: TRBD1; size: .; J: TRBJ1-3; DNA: TGTGCCAGCAGCGCATCAGGACAGGGGGCAAACACCATATATTTT; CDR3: CASSASGQGANTIYF
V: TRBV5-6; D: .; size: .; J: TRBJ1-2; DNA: TGTGCCAGCAGGGACTGGACAGCATTTTTCTATGGCTACACCTTC; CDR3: CASRDWTAFFYGYTF
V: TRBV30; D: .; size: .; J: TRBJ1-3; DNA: TGTGCCTGGAGTGTCGCTGGGGTTACTGGAAACACCATATATTTT; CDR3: CAWSVAGVTGNTIYF
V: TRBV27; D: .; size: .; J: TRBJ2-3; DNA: TGTGCCAGCAGTGACCCGGGGGATACGCAGTATTTT; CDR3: CASSDPGDTQYF
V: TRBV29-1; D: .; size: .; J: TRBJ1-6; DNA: TGCAGCGTTCAACCATTTTATAATTCACCCCTCCACTTT; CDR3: CSVQPFYNSPLHF
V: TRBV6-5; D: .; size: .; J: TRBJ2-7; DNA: TGTGCCAGCAGTACAGGCCTCTCCTCCTACGAGCAGTACTTC; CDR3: CASSTGLSSYEQYF
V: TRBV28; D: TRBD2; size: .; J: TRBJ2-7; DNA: TGTGCCAGCAGTTCCGGGACTAGCGGTATCTACGAGCAGTACTTC; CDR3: CASSSGTSGIYEQYF
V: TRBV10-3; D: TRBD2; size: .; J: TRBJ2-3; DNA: TGTGCCATCAGGCAGACTAGCGGCTACAGCACAGATACGCAGTATTTT; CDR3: CAIRQTSGYSTDTQYF
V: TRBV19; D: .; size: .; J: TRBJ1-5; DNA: TGTGCCAGTAGTATTAGCATCTATAGCAATCAGCCCCAGCATTTT; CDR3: CASSISIYSNQPQHF
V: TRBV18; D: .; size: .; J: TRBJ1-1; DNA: TGTGCCAGCTCACCTAATCAGGGGAACACTGAAGCTTTCTTT; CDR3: CASSPNQGNTEAFF